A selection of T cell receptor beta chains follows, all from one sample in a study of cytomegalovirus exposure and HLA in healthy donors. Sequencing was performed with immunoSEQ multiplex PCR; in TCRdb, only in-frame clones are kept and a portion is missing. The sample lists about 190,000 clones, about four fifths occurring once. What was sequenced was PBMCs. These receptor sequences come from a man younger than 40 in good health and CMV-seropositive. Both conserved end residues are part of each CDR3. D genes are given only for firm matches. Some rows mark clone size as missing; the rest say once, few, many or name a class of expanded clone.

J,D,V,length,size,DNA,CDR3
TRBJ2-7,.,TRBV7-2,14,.,TGTGCCAGCAGCTATAGGAGGAGGGGCGACGAGCAGTACTTC,CASSYRRRGDEQYF
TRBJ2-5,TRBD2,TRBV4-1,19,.,TGCGCCAGCAGCCAAGTAGGGTCTAGCGGGGGAGCAGGTCAAGAGACCCAGTACTTC,CASSQVGSSGGAGQETQYF
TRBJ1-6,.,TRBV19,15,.,TGTGCCAGTAGTATTGGAGCCTCCTATAATTCACCCCTCCACTTT,CASSIGASYNSPLHF
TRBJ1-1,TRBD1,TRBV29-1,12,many,TGCAGCGTGAGACAGGGCCCCACTGAAGCTTTCTTT,CSVRQGPTEAFF
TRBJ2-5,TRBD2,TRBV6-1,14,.,TGTGCCAGCACCACCAGCGGGGGGCATCAGACCCAGTACTTC,CASTTSGGHQTQYF
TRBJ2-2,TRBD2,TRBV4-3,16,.,TGCGCCAGCAGCCAAGGCGCCGGGACTAGCATCGGGGAGCTGTTTTTT,CASSQGAGTSIGELFF
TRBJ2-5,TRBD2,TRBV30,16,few,TGTGCCTGGAGTTTTGGGACTAGCGGGAGAGGTGAGACCCAGTACTTC,CAWSFGTSGRGETQYF
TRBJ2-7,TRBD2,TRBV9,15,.,TGTGCCAGCAGCGTAGCTAGCGGGAGAAATGACGAGCAGTACTTC,CASSVASGRNDEQYF
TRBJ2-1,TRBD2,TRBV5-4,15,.,TGTGCCAGCGGCGGGGGGGCGGGGGGGGTCAATGAGCAGTTCTTC,CASGGGAGGVNEQFF
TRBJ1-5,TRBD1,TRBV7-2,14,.,TGTGCCAGCAGCCCCGACAGGGGCAATCAGCCCCAGCATTTT,CASSPDRGNQPQHF
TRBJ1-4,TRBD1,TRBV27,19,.,TGTGCCAGCAGAGTTTCCCCGATGGGGGGGGACAGGGGACGTGAAAAACTGTTTTTT,CASRVSPMGGDRGREKLFF
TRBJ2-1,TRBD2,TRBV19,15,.,TGTGCCAGTAGTCCCGGGGGGGCTAGATACAATGAGCAGTTCTTC,CASSPGGARYNEQFF
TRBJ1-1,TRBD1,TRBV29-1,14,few,TGCAGCGTTGAGGTGGGACAGGGAGGCACTGAAGCTTTCTTT,CSVEVGQGGTEAFF
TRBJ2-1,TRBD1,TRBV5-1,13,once,TGCGCCAGTGGGGACAGGGGGCGCAATGAGCAGTTCTTC,CASGDRGRNEQFF
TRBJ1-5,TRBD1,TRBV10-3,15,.,TGTGCCATCAGTGAACAGGGGCTAAACAATCAGCCCCAGCATTTT,CAISEQGLNNQPQHF
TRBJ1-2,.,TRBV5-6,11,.,TGTGCCAGCAGCTTGGAGGGGTCAGTCACCTTC,CASSLEGSVTF
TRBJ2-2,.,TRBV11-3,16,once,TGTGCCAGCAGCTTAGCAGGTTGGGGGGACACCGGGGAGCTGTTTTTT,CASSLAGWGDTGELFF
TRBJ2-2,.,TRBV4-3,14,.,TGCGCCAGCAGCCTGAGGCTTAACACCGGGGAGCTGTTTTTT,CASSLRLNTGELFF
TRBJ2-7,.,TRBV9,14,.,TGTGCCAGCAGCCCCCAGGTTCGGTCGTACGAGCAGTACTTC,CASSPQVRSYEQYF
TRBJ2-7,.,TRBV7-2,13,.,TGTGCCAGCAGCTCGACTTCGGGTTACGAGCAGTACTTC,CASSSTSGYEQYF
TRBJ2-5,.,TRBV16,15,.,TGTGCCAGCAGCCAATCACGGGGGATCGGAGAGACCCAGTACTTC,CASSQSRGIGETQYF
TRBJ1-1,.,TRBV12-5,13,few,TGTGCTAGTGGACGGGACTCGAACACTGAAGCTTTCTTT,CASGRDSNTEAFF
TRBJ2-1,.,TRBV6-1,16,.,TGTGCCAGCAGTGTAAGCGGCACGAGCTCCTACAATGAGCAGTTCTTC,CASSVSGTSSYNEQFF
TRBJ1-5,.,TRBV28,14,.,TGTGCCAGCAGTTTGACATCCGGCAATCAGCCCCAGCATTTT,CASSLTSGNQPQHF
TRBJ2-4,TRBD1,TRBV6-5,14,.,TGTGCCAGCAGTTACGAGGGGACAGGGAACATTCAGTACTTC,CASSYEGTGNIQYF
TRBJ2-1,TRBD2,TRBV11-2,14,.,TGTGCCAGCTCCGGGACTAGCGGGTTCAATGAGCAGTTCTTC,CASSGTSGFNEQFF
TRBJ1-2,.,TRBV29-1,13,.,TGCAGCGTTGATCTCCCAGGGCACTATGGCTACACCTTC,CSVDLPGHYGYTF
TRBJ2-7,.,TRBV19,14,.,TGTGCCAGTAGTAACCGGGGGTGGAGTGACGAGCAGTACTTC,CASSNRGWSDEQYF